The 24 T cell receptor beta chains in this list originate from one sample, sequenced in a study of OX40 agonist ivuxolimab in advanced cancers. Using immunoSEQ multiplex PCR, the repertoire was profiled, and TCRdb retains in-frame clones only, with some absent. Among tens of thousands of clones, around four fifths were seen once, and the ten largest hold over 7.5%. Specimen: CD4+ or CD8+ T cells sorted from blood, collected in a trial of the OX40 agonist ivuxolimab. These receptor sequences come from an adult with an advanced solid tumor such as melanoma, head and neck, liver or kidney cancer.

The gene calls are TRBV18 and TRBJ2-5; 9 bases agree with TRBD1. Germline V gives CDR1 KGHSH, CDR2 LQKENI. J lost 4 bases, V lost 1 base, and 4 bases had no gene match. The CDR3 covers 15 residues. The CDR3, as DNA: TGTGCCAGCTCACCACAAACAGGGGGCTCAGAGACCCAGTACTTC. Translation: CASSPQTGGSETQYF.

This clone was counted once. The CDR3 DNA follows: TGTGCCAGCAGTGAAGCGGGACAGGGTGGTGAAGCTTTCTTT. This codes for CASSEAGQGGEAFF. The gene calls are TRBV6-1 and TRBJ1-1; 9 positions agree with TRBD1. The CDR3 runs 14 residues. J lost 7 bases, V lost 0 bases, and 3 bases had no gene match. Germline V CDR1 and CDR2: MNHNS, SASEGT.

This chain joins TRBV6-1 and TRBJ2-3, with D perhaps being TRBD1 or TRBD2 (7 bases each). This CDR3 has 15 residues. CDR1 and CDR2 (germline): MNHNS, SASEGT. V gave up 7 bases and J gave up 6 bases, with 20 bases separating them. The CDR3 sequence: CASTAAQGGVDTQYF. The CDR3 DNA reads as TGTGCCAGCACCGCAGCTCAGGGGGGGGTTGATACGCAGTATTTT.

This clone came up once. V and J are TRBV13 and TRBJ2-3, with a tentative D call TRBD2 (6 bases). Trimming removed 4 bases from V and 2 bases from J, with 13 bases in between. The CDR3 has 15 amino acids. Germline CDR1 is PRHDT and CDR2 is FYEKMQ (reference sequence). CDR3 sequence: CASSYPGLHTDTQYF. Here the CDR3 DNA reads TGTGCCAGCAGCTATCCGGGACTGCACACAGATACGCAGTATTTT.

The rearrangement uses TRBV5-5 and TRBJ1-4; 9 bases match TRBD1. The CDR3 runs 16 residues. Per germline, CDR1 SGHKS and CDR2 YYEKEE (reference sequence). V lost 4 bases and J lost 4; bases outside the gene matches: 8. This chain's CDR3 is CASSSKQGAGNEKLFF. In DNA, the CDR3 is TGTGCCAGCAGCAGTAAACAGGGGGCGGGTAATGAAAAACTGTTTTTT.

About this clone: An end of the junction does not agree with germline; a read error may underlie this. The chain employs TRBV5-6 and TRBJ2-2; D is uncertain. The CDR3 extends over 15 amino acids. Germline CDR1 is SGHDT and CDR2 is YYEEEE. The CDR3 DNA reads as TGCGCCAGCAGCCATCCAGGCGTCGGCACCGGGGAGCTGTTTTTT. Its translation: CASSHPGVGTGELFF.

This chain uses TRBV10-1 with TRBJ1-2, with D possibly TRBD1 on 5 matching bases. CDR1 and CDR2 (germline): WNHNN, SYGVQD (reference sequence). Trimming took 6 bases from V and 2 from J, leaving 10 bases between them. This CDR3 has 13 amino acids. The CDR3 here is CASSRGLNYGYTF. As DNA, the CDR3 is TGCGCCAGCAGCCGGGGGTTAAACTATGGCTACACCTTC.

This clone was recorded once. V is TRBV5-5 and J is TRBJ2-1, with D perhaps matching TRBD1 or TRBD2 (5 bases each). The V and J ends lost 5 bases and 6 bases respectively, with 18 bases between them. The CDR3 runs to 15 residues. CDR1 and CDR2 from the germline V gene are SGHKS and YYEKEE (reference sequence). CDR3: CASRRDLQYLNEQFF. DNA of the CDR3: TGTGCCAGCAGACGGGACCTACAGTACCTCAATGAGCAGTTCTTC.

The genes are TRBV28 and TRBJ2-7; tentative D call: TRBD1 (6 bases). This CDR3 is 13 amino acids long. Germline V gene data show CDR1 as MDHEN and CDR2 as SYDVKM. V lost 4 bases to trimming and J lost 6 bases, with 13 bases between them. The CDR3: CASSYGQIPEQYF. The CDR3 nucleotides are TGTGCCAGCAGTTACGGACAGATACCCGAGCAGTACTTC.

The genes are TRBV4-1 and TRBJ1-2; no firm D call. CDR1 MGHRA and CDR2 YSYEKL come from the germline V gene. Trimming removed 0 bases from V and 4 bases from J, with 12 bases in between. The CDR3 sequence is 15 residues long. The chain's CDR3 is CASSQESPGIYGYTF. The CDR3 DNA sequence: TGCGCCAGCAGCCAAGAAAGCCCGGGGATCTATGGCTACACCTTC.

This clone was seen just once. The chain links TRBV6-5 to TRBJ2-2; no reliable D call. The CDR3 is 14 amino acids. CDR1 and CDR2 from the germline V gene are MNHEY and SVGAGI. V lost 0 bases and J 5 bases, leaving 7 bases between the germline ends. In DNA form, the CDR3 reads TGTGCCAGCAGTTACTCGCGAAGGACCGGGGAGCTGTTTTTT. This translates into CASSYSRRTGELFF.

This clone appeared a few times. The rearrangement joins TRBV6-5 to TRBJ2-7, with D unclear. Germline loops: CDR1 MNHEY, CDR2 SVGAGI. The CDR3 runs 13 residues. Deletions cut 8 bases from V and 3 bases from J, with 14 bases between. The CDR3 region is CASGVQYNYEQYF. DNA of the CDR3: TGTGCCAGCGGGGTACAGTATAACTACGAGCAGTACTTC.

This rearrangement joins TRBV6-5 to TRBJ2-7; maybe TRBD2 (5 bases). This CDR3 is built from 14 residues. With 3 bases removed from V and 5 bases from J, the gap between germline ends came to 14 bases. From germline, CDR1 is MNHEY and CDR2 SVGAGI. The CDR3 nucleotides are TGTGCCAGCAGTTATGGCAGTGGGAGAGACGAGCAGTACTTC. The encoded protein is CASSYGSGRDEQYF.

The CDR3 region is CASRRDRDYEQYF. CDR3 sequence (DNA): TGTGCCAGCAGGCGGGACAGAGACTACGAGCAGTACTTC. The chain carries TRBV2 and TRBJ2-7, with TRBD1 as a possible D gene (7 bases). Germline CDR1 is SNHLY and CDR2 is FYNNEI. The CDR3 extends over 13 amino acids. Trimming cost V 6 bases and J 3 bases, with 12 bases left between them.

This clone is a singleton in its sample. The rearrangement joins TRBV5-1 to TRBJ1-6; D uncertain. Trimming cost V 4 bases and J 7 bases, with 15 bases left between them. Per germline, CDR1 SGHRS and CDR2 YFSETQ. The CDR3 extends over 15 amino acids. The CDR3 sequence: CASSQVDGRNSPLHF. CDR3 nucleotide sequence: TGCGCCAGCAGCCAGGTTGACGGGCGAAATTCACCCCTCCACTTT.

V is TRBV19 and J is TRBJ2-7, with 10 bases that match TRBD2. Germline CDR1 is LNHDA and CDR2 is SQIVND (reference sequence). The trim removed 5 bases at V and 2 bases at J, leaving 6 bases unmatched. This CDR3 has 15 residues. CDR3 in amino acids: CASSLRTSGTYEQYF. For the CDR3, the DNA is TGTGCCAGTAGTTTGCGGACTAGCGGTACCTACGAGCAGTACTTC.

The chain combines TRBV5-1 with TRBJ2-7; maybe TRBD2 (6 bases). This CDR3 is 13 amino acids long. Trimming pared 7 bases from V and 2 bases from J, leaving 13 bases between. CDR1 and CDR2 from the germline V gene are SGHRS and YFSETQ. CDR3 loop: CASGRDPAYEQYF. The CDR3 DNA is TGCGCCAGCGGGCGGGACCCTGCCTACGAGCAGTACTTC.

This clone was detected only once. The rearrangement uses TRBV5-4 and TRBJ2-7; tentative D call: TRBD2 (6 bases). The CDR3 is made up of 14 amino acids. Trimming shortened V by 4 bases and J by 3 bases, and 14 bases separated the two germline ends. Per the germline V gene, CDR1 is SGHNT and CDR2 is YYREEE (reference sequence). CDR3 sequence reads: CASSPSGRDYEQYF. Written as DNA, the CDR3 is TGTGCCAGCAGCCCCTCCGGGAGAGACTACGAGCAGTACTTC. Full variable domain (missing parts from reference TRBV5-4 and TRBJ2-7): ETGVTQSPTHLIKTRGQQVTLRCSSQSGHNTVSWYQQALGQGPQFIFQYYREEENGRGNFPPRFSGLQFPNYSSELNVNALELDDSALYLCASSPSGRDYEQYFGPGTRLTVT.

V is TRBV6-1 and J is TRBJ2-7; D perhaps matches TRBD2 (6 bases). The germline V gene encodes CDR1 MNHNS and CDR2 SASEGT. Trimming pared 6 bases from V and 7 bases from J, leaving 19 bases between. CDR3 length equals 14 residues. In nucleotides, the CDR3 is TGTGCCAGCAGCCCCCGTTCCCTTAGCGGAGAGCAGTACTTC. This translates into CASSPRSLSGEQYF.

V and J are TRBV7-3 and TRBJ2-7; possible D gene TRBD1, 5 bases. V lost 5 bases and J 3 bases, leaving 11 bases between the germline ends. The CDR3 loop spans 13 amino acids. Germline V gene sequence: CDR1 SGHTA, CDR2 FQGTGA. In nucleotides, the CDR3 is TGTGCCAGCAGCGCCGGACACAGCTACGAGCAGTACTTC. It encodes CASSAGHSYEQYF.

The chain joins TRBV28 to TRBJ2-2, with D hard to call. This CDR3 has 15 residues. Germline CDR1 reads MDHEN; CDR2 reads SYDVKM. V was pared by 6 bases and J by 5 bases, with 16 bases between. The CDR3 reads CASSPAGVKTGELFF. DNA for the CDR3: TGTGCCAGCAGCCCGGCAGGAGTGAAAACCGGGGAGCTGTTTTTT. The complete variable domain, with remaining parts taken from reference TRBV28 and TRBJ2-2, reads DVKVTQSSRYLVKRTGEKVFLECVQDMDHENMFWYRQDPGLGLRLIYFSYDVKMKEKGDIPEGYSVSREKKERFSLILESASTNQTSMYLCASSPAGVKTGELFFGEGSRLTVL.

Here the CDR3 DNA reads TGTGCCAGCAGTTTATCGGGACTAGCGGGGCGGACCCAGTACTTC. This sequence encodes CASSLSGLAGRTQYF. The genes are TRBV27 and TRBJ2-5; 13 bases align to TRBD2. Germline loops: CDR1 MNHEY, CDR2 SMNVEV (reference sequence). This CDR3 contains 15 residues. Unmatched junction bases numbered 2, after V lost 0 bases and J lost 7 bases.

V and J are TRBV19 and TRBJ1-1; no definite D call. The CDR3 length is 11 residues. Germline CDR1 and CDR2: LNHDA and SQIVND (reference sequence). V was cut by 6 bases and J by 7 bases, with 9 bases left in between. In DNA form, the CDR3 reads TGTGCCAGTAGAAATCTTCTTGAAGCTTTCTTT. This sequence encodes CASRNLLEAFF.

The chain recombines TRBV7-2 with TRBJ2-7, with D possibly matching TRBD1 (5 bases). Trimming removed 3 bases from V and 0 bases from J, with 9 bases in between. Looked up from germline, CDR1 is SGHTA and CDR2 is FQGNSA. The CDR3 length is 14 residues. The CDR3: CASSFQGSSYEQYF. The CDR3 DNA reads TGTGCCAGCAGCTTTCAGGGTTCCTCCTACGAGCAGTACTTC.